Given below is one T cell receptor beta chain in context. Its cognate antigen is unknown. The source of the sample is a study of shared clonotypes between healthy human individuals. Sequencing was at deep level. This table comes from immunoSEQ multiplex PCR, and its TCRdb copy is limited to in-frame clones, with some not included. The data hold under 1,900,000 clones, with 98% observed a single time. Broader study findings: A handful of donors showed sharing of approximately 5% of naive CD4 clonotypes. Investigators expected sequencing depth to affect clonotype sharing among donors. In general, naive subsets displayed greater estimated richness than memory subsets did.

Material for sequencing was naive CD4+ T cells sorted from blood. As for subset: CD45RA+ positively selected. The receptor comes from a man in his thirties or forties in good health.

The CDR3 DNA sequence: TGTGCCAGCAGCTTTACTAGCGGGAAGGATAATGAGCAGTTCTTC. This gives the protein CASSFTSGKDNEQFF. The chain couples TRBV11-2 to TRBJ2-1; 10 nucleotides match TRBD2. This CDR3 spans 15 amino acids. After removal of 3 bases from V and 7 bases from J, the junction contained 6 bases not matched to a gene. Germline V lookup: CDR1 SGHAT, CDR2 FQNNGV.